This T cell receptor beta chain was sequenced during a study of blood T cell repertoires in COVID-19. Across the whole study: From the United States, Italy and Spain came samples of acute and convalescent COVID-19. Sources were T cells, B-cell-depleted T cells, or PBMCs; the material itself was cDNA or gDNA.

Original handling: Reference gene primer amplification gave nucleated cell count estimates. Profiling relied on immunoSEQ multiplex PCR, and the TCRdb table lists in-frame clones only, not all of them. The V and J calls and clone size are taken from that table; D and trimming were inferred from the DNA. The sample records 65,000 or so clones, around 86% being singletons. Germline CDR1 and CDR2: SGHRS and YFSETQ. V lost 4 bases to trimming and J lost 6 bases; unmatched junction nucleotides: 6. This CDR3 is 15 amino acids long. This TCR came from a man aged 50-59 years with active COVID-19. The rearrangement uses TRBV5-1 and TRBJ2-3; 12 bases agree with TRBD2. The specimen sequenced was peripheral blood. The DNA for the CDR3 is TGCGCCAGCAGCATGGGACTAGCGGGCCCGGATACGCAGTATTTT. Its protein product is CASSMGLAGPDTQYF.